What follows are 17 T cell receptor beta chains derived from one specimen sequenced in a study of neurological immune-mediated disorders. Each CDR3 protein gets one entry after TCRdb re-called the 5' RACE reads with MiXCR. The sample holds about 45,000 distinct CDR3 sequences, less than 15% seen once. The time point is: longitudinal time-point 3. Sequencing was performed on PBMCs. These receptors came from a man aged 30 to 39 in good health.

This clonotype was seen ten or more times. The V call is TRBV28, the J call TRBJ2-2; TRBD2 might be the D (6 bases). The CDR3 extends over 12 amino acids. CDR1 and CDR2 from the germline V gene are MDHEN and SYDVKM. V was pared by 11 bases and J by 2 bases, with 9 bases between. This CDR3 reads CAGGVNTGELFF. CDR3 sequence (DNA): TGTGCCGGAGGGGTTAACACCGGGGAGCTGTTTTTT.

This clonotype was observed at least ten times. The chain carries TRBV20-1 and TRBJ1-2; D unresolved. Germline CDR1 and CDR2: DFQATT and SNEGSKA (reference sequence). V was trimmed by 6 bases and J by 4 bases, leaving 9 bases between them. This CDR3 comprises 11 residues. CDR3 sequence reads: CSAEQPYGYTF. For the CDR3, the DNA is TGCAGTGCCGAGCAACCCTATGGCTACACCTTC.

This clonotype was found many times. The CDR3 region is CASSKGGGQLSTEAFF. CDR3 bases: TGTGCCAGCAGCAAAGGCGGGGGGCAGTTGAGCACTGAAGCTTTCTTT. The J gene is TRBJ1-1, the V gene TRBV5-6; D might be TRBD1 (6 bases). Trimming shortened V by 4 bases and J by 4 bases, and 20 bases separated the two germline ends. This CDR3 spans 16 amino acids. Germline CDR1 and CDR2: SGHDT and YYEEEE.

The table lists this clonotype with a few counts. The V call is TRBV7-3, the J call TRBJ2-3; 9 bases line up with TRBD1. Trimming cost V 5 bases and J 1 base; bases outside gene matches: 4. The CDR3 runs to 15 residues. Germline CDR1 and CDR2: SGHTA and FQGTGA. The CDR3 nucleotides read TGTGCCAGCAGCCCCAGGACAGGGGGCACAGATACGCAGTATTTT. It translates to CASSPRTGGTDTQYF.

This chain connects TRBV5-1 to TRBJ2-7; the match to TRBD1 covers 11 bases. From germline, CDR1 is SGHRS and CDR2 YFSETQ. There are 15 residues in the CDR3. Trimming at V came to 5 bases and at J to 4 bases, leaving 8 bases not matched to a gene. DNA for the CDR3: TGCGCCAGCAGTAAGGGACAGGGGGATTCATACGAGCAGTACTTC. Its translation is CASSKGQGDSYEQYF.

This clonotype was recorded many times. The chain recombines TRBV29-1 with TRBJ1-1; D gene ambiguous. The germline gives CDR1 SQVTM, CDR2 ANQGSEA. V dropped 2 bases and J dropped 0 bases, with 1 base sitting between them. This CDR3 contains 11 residues. For the CDR3, the DNA is TGCAGCGTTGAAATGAACACTGAAGCTTTCTTT. The encoded protein is CSVEMNTEAFF.

The sample holds many counts of this clonotype. The gene calls are TRBV27 and TRBJ2-3; D not resolved. Trimming shortened V by 4 bases and J by 14 bases, and 19 bases separated the two germline ends. This CDR3 contains 13 residues. Germline V lookup: CDR1 MNHEY, CDR2 SMNVEV (reference sequence). The CDR3 DNA is TGTGCCAGCAGTTCCATGGCGGAGCCTCGGTGGTATTTT. Protein: CASSSMAEPRWYF.

The chain is built from TRBV2 and TRBJ2-1; D gene ambiguous. The CDR3 loop spans 13 amino acids. CDR1 is SNHLY and CDR2 is FYNNEI in the germline V gene. V lost 5 bases and J 2 bases, leaving 7 bases between the germline ends. DNA of the CDR3: TGTGCCAGCAGTCCAGTCACCTACAATGAGCAGTTCTTC. As protein: CASSPVTYNEQFF.

This clonotype appeared many times. The J gene is TRBJ2-3, the V gene TRBV7-2, with 7 bases matching TRBD1. The V and J ends lost 4 bases and 3 bases, in that order; junction bases with no gene match: 10. In germline, CDR1 is SGHTA, CDR2 FQGNSA. The CDR3 has 16 residues. CDR3 bases: TGTGCCAGCAGCTCCAACCGGGACAGAAGAACAGATACGCAGTATTTT. Translated: CASSSNRDRRTDTQYF. Using reference TRBV7-2 and TRBJ2-3 for the parts outside the CDR3, the full variable domain is GAGVSQSPSNKVTEKGKDVELRCDPISGHTALYWYRQSLGQGLEFLIYFQGNSAPDKSGLPSDRFSAERTGGSVSTLTIQRTQQEDSAVYLCASSSNRDRRTDTQYFGPGTRLTVL.

This clonotype was detected many times. V gene TRBV5-1 combines with J gene TRBJ2-1, with a tentative D call TRBD2 (5 bases). This CDR3 contains 19 residues. Germline V CDR1 and CDR2: SGHRS, YFSETQ. V lost 1 base to trimming and J lost 6 bases, with 26 bases between them. The CDR3 spells CASSLYPVDDRGIGNEQFF. The CDR3 coding sequence is TGCGCCAGCAGCTTGTACCCTGTTGACGACCGGGGAATTGGCAATGAGCAGTTCTTC.

Many counts were recorded for this clonotype. This chain joins TRBV7-2 and TRBJ1-2; a possible D gene is TRBD1 (5 bases). The CDR3 has 15 amino acids. Germline lookup yields CDR1 SGHTA and CDR2 FQGNSA. V gave up 1 base and J gave up 4 bases, with 13 bases separating them. The CDR3 DNA follows: TGTGCCAGCAGCTTAGAAGCCAGGGAAAGCTATGGCTACACCTTC. Translating gives CASSLEARESYGYTF. Full variable domain (outside the CDR3, taken from reference TRBV7-2 and TRBJ1-2): GAGVSQSPSNKVTEKGKDVELRCDPISGHTALYWYRQSLGQGLEFLIYFQGNSAPDKSGLPSDRFSAERTGGSVSTLTIQRTQQEDSAVYLCASSLEARESYGYTFGSGTRLTVV.

This clonotype appeared many times. V usage is TRBV11-2 and J usage is TRBJ2-3; no firm D call. V lost 5 bases to trimming and J lost 0 bases, with 12 bases between them. CDR3 length: 15 residues. Germline V gene sequence: CDR1 SGHAT, CDR2 FQNNGV. The CDR3 DNA reads TGTGCCAGCAGCCCCCGTTTTGCTAGCACAGATACGCAGTATTTT. As protein: CASSPRFASTDTQYF.

This clonotype was seen repeatedly, ten times or more. The chain employs TRBV2 and TRBJ2-1; 9 nucleotides line up with TRBD1. The germline V gene encodes CDR1 SNHLY and CDR2 FYNNEI. V lost 5 bases, J lost 2 bases, and 7 bases stayed unmatched. The CDR3 is 16 residues long. Here the CDR3 reads CASSKRGQGTYNEQFF. The CDR3 DNA sequence: TGTGCCAGCAGTAAAAGGGGACAGGGAACCTACAATGAGCAGTTCTTC.

Many counts were recorded for this clonotype. The chain recombines TRBV5-5 with TRBJ1-1; 8 bases agree with TRBD1. The CDR3 is 14 amino acids. The germline V gene encodes CDR1 SGHKS and CDR2 YYEKEE (reference sequence). J gave up 4 bases and V 4 bases, and 6 bases lay outside the gene matches. CDR3 DNA: TGTGCCAGCAGCCCTATGGACAGGGCCACTGAAGCTTTCTTT. It is translated as CASSPMDRATEAFF.

This clonotype was counted many times. The V gene is TRBV5-6, the J gene TRBJ2-5; 9 bases line up with TRBD1. The CDR3 length is 16 residues. Per germline, CDR1 SGHDT and CDR2 YYEEEE. Trimming at V came to 4 bases and at J to 1 base, leaving 8 bases not matched to a gene. CDR3 bases: TGTGCCAGCAGCCAGACACAGGGGGCTGTCCAAGAGACCCAGTACTTC. Protein product: CASSQTQGAVQETQYF.

This clonotype was seen ten or more times. The chain couples TRBV6-6 to TRBJ1-1; no clear D gene. The V gene lost 0 bases and the J gene lost 0 bases, with 5 bases spanning the gap. CDR1 MNHNY and CDR2 SVGAGI come from the germline V gene (reference sequence). The CDR3 is 14 residues long. The CDR3 sequence: CASSYSDMNTEAFF. Here the CDR3 DNA reads TGTGCCAGCAGTTACTCTGATATGAACACTGAAGCTTTCTTT.

This clonotype occurred many times. The rearrangement uses TRBV20-1 and TRBJ2-2; a weak D match, TRBD2 (5 bases). The CDR3 length is 13 residues. Looked up from germline, CDR1 is DFQATT and CDR2 is SNEGSKA (reference sequence). With 3 bases removed from V and 5 bases from J, the gap between germline ends came to 10 bases. The CDR3 here is CSASKGVTGELFF. CDR3 DNA sequence: TGCAGTGCTAGTAAGGGAGTAACCGGGGAGCTGTTTTTT.